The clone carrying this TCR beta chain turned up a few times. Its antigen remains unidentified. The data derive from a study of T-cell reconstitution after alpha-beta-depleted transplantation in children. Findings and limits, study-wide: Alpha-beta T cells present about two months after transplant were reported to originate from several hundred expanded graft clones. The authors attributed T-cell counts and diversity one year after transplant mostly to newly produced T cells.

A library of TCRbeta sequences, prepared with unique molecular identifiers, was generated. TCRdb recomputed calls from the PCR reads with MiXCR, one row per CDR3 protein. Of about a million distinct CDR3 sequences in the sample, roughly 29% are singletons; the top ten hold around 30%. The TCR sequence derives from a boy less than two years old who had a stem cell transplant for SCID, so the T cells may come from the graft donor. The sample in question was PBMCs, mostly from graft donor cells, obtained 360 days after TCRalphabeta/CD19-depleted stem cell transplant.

The CDR3 spells CASSEAAGQSRGYTF. The DNA of the CDR3 is TGTGCCAGCAGTGAAGCGGCCGGGCAGTCACGGGGCTACACCTTC. The chain recombines TRBV6-1 with TRBJ1-2; D gene ambiguous. Trimming left V 0 bases short and J 8 bases short, with 16 bases between. The CDR3 is 15 amino acids. Germline values: CDR1 MNHNS, CDR2 SASEGT.